The subject of this entry is one T cell receptor (beta chain). This sample is drawn from a study of OX40 agonist ivuxolimab in advanced cancers. CDR1 and CDR2 (germline): PRHDT, FYEKMQ (reference sequence). This CDR3 is built from 18 residues. V was pared by 7 bases and J by 1 base, with 20 bases between. Some clones are missing from TCRdb's copy, which holds only in-frame ones; the method was immunoSEQ multiplex PCR. The table records about 80,000 clones, around 90% of them present only once. Sequences were derived from CD4+ or CD8+ T cells sorted from blood, sampled in a trial of the OX40 agonist ivuxolimab. The sequence was obtained from an adult with an advanced solid tumor such as melanoma, head and neck, liver or kidney cancer. The genes are TRBV13 and TRBJ2-6; a possible D gene is TRBD2 (5 bases). The CDR3 DNA reads TGTGCCAGCACCCGACTGGCGGGCGTTGGGTCTGGGGCCAACGTCCTGACTTTC. Translated, it gives CASTRLAGVGSGANVLTF.